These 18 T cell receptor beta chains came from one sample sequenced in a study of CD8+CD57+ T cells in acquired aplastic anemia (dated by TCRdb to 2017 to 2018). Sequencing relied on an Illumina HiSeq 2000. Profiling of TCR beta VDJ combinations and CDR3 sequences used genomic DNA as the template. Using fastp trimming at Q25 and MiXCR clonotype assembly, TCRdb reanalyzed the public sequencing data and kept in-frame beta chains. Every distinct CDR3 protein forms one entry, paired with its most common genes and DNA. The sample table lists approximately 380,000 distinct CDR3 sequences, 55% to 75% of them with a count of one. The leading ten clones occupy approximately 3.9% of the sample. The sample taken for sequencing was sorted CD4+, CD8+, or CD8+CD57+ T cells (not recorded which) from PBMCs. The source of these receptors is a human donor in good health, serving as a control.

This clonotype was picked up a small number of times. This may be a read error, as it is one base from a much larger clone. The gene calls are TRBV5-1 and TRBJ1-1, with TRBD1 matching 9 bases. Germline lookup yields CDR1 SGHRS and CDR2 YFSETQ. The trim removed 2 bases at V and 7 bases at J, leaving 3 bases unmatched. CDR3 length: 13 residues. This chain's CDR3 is CASSFTGGGEAFF. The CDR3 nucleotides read TGCGCCAGCAGCTTCACAGGGGGCGGTGAAGCTTTCTTT.

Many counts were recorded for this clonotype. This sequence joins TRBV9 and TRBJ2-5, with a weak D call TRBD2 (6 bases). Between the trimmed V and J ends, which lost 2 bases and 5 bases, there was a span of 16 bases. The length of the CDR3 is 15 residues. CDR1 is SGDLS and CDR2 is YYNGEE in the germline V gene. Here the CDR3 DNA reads TGTGCCAGCAGCGTCGGTCCGACGGCGGGGGAGACCCAGTACTTC. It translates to CASSVGPTAGETQYF. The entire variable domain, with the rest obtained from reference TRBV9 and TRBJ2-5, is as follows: DSGVTQTPKHLITATGQRVTLRCSPRSGDLSVYWYQQSLDQGLQFLIQYYNGEERAKGNILERFSAQQFPDLHSELNLSSLELGDSALYFCASSVGPTAGETQYFGPGTRLLVL.

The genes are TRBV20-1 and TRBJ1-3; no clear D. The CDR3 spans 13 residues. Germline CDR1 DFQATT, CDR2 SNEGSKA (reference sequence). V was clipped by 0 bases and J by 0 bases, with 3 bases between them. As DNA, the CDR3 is TGCAGTGCTAGAGACCCCTCTGGAAACACCATATATTTT. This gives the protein CSARDPSGNTIYF.

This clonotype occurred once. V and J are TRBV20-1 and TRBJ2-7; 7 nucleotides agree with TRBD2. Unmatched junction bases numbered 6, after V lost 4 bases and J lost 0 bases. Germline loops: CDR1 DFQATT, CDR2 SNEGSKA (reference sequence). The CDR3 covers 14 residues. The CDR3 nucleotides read TGCAGTGCTATGGGCGGGGGAAGCTCCTACGAGCAGTACTTC. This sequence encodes CSAMGGGSSYEQYF.

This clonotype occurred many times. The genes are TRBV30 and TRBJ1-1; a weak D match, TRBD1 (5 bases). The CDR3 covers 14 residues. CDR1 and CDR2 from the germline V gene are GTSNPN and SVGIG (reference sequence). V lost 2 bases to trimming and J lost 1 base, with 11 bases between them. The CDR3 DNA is TGTGCCTGGAGTACGGGCAGGGAGAACACTGAAGCTTTCTTT. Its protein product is CAWSTGRENTEAFF.

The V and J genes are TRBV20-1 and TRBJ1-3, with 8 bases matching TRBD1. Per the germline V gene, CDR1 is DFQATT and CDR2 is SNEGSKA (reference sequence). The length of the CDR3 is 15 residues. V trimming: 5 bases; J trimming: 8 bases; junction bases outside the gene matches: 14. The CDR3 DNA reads TGCAGTGCTGGACCAGGGGGCATGGGGTCTTACACCATATATTTT. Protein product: CSAGPGGMGSYTIYF.

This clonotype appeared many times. CDR3 coding DNA: TGCGCCAGCAGCCAAGATTGGGAGGCCCTGACCCTCTATGGCTACACCTTC. It translates to CASSQDWEALTLYGYTF. V gene TRBV4-1 combines with J gene TRBJ1-2; no firm D call. Trimming cost V 0 bases and J 4 bases, with 18 bases left between them. Germline CDR1 and CDR2: MGHRA and YSYEKL. The CDR3 sequence is 17 residues long.

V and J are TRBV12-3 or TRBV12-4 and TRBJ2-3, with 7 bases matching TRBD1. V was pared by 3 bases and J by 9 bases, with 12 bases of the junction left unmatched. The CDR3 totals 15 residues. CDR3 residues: CASSFNRGDGYTQYF. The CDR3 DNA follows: TGTGCCAGCAGTTTTAACAGGGGTGATGGCTACACGCAGTATTTT.

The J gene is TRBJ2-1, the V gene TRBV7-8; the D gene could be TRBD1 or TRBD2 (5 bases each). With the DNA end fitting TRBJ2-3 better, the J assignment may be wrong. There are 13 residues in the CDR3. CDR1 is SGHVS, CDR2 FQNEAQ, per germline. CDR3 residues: CASSKGDQNKQYF. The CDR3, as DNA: TGTGCCAGCAGCAAAGGGGACCAAAATAAGCAGTATTTT.

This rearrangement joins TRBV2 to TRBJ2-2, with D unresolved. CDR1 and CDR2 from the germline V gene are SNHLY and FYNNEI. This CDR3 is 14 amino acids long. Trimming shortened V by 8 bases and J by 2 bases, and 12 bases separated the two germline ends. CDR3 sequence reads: CASSRDGNTGELFF. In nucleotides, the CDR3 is TGTGCCAGCTCCCGCGACGGAAACACCGGGGAGCTGTTTTTT. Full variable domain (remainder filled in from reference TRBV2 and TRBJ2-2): EPEVTQTPSHQVTQMGQEVILRCVPISNHLYFYWYRQILGQKVEFLVSFYNNEISEKSEIFDDQFSVERPDGSNFTLKIRSTKLEDSAMYFCASSRDGNTGELFFGEGSRLTVL.

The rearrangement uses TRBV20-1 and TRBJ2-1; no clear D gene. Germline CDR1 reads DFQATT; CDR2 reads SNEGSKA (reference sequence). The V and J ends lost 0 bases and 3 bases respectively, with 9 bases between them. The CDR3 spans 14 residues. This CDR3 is CSARDRNDYNEQFF. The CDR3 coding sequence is TGCAGTGCTAGAGATCGGAACGACTACAATGAGCAGTTCTTC.

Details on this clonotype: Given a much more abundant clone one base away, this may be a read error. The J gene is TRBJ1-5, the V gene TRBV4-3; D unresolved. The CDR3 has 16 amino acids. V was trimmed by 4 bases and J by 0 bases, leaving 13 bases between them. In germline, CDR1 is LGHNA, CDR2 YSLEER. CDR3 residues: CASSPRTVNSNQPQHF. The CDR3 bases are TGCGCCAGCAGCCCCCGTACAGTAAATAGCAATCAGCCCCAGCATTTT.

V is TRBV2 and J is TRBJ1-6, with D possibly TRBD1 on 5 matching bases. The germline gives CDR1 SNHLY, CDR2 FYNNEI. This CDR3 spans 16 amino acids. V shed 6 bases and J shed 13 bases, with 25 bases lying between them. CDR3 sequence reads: CASSLAGVTVGTPLHF. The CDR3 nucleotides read TGTGCCAGCAGCCTAGCCGGGGTGACAGTGGGTACTCCCCTCCACTTT.

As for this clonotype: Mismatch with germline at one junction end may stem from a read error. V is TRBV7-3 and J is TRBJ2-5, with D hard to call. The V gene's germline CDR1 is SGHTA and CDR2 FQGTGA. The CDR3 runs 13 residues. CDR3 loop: CASSVTSETTEHF. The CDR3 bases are TGTGCCAGCAGCGTAACGTCTGAAACGACCGAGCACTTC.

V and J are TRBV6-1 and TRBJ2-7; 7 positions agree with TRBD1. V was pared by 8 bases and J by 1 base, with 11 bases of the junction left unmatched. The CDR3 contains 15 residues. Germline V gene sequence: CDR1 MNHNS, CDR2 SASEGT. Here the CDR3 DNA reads TGTGCCAGCGCCCCGGGACAGTCCAAATCCTACGAGCAGTACTTC. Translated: CASAPGQSKSYEQYF.

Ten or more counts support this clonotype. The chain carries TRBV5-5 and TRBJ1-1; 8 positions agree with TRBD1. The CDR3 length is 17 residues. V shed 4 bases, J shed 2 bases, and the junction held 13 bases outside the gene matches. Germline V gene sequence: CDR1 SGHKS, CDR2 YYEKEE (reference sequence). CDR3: CASSPGGGQEGNTEAFF. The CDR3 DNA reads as TGTGCCAGCAGCCCAGGTGGGGGACAGGAGGGAAACACTGAAGCTTTCTTT.

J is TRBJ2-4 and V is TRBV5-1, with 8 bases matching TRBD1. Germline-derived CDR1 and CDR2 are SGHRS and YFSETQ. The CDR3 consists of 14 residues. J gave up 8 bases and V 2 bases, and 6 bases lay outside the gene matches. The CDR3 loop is CASSFTGQVDIQYF. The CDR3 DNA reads TGCGCCAGCAGCTTTACGGGACAGGTCGACATTCAGTACTTC. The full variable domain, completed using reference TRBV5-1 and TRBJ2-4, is KAGVTQTPRYLIKTRGQQVTLSCSPISGHRSVSWYQQTPGQGLQFLFEYFSETQRNKGNFPGRFSGRQFSNSRSEMNVSTLELGDSALYLCASSFTGQVDIQYFGAGTRLSVL.

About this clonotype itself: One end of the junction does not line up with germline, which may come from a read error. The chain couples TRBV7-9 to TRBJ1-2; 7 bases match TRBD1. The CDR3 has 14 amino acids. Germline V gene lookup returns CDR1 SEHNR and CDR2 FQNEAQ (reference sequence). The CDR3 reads CASSEEMGTEGFIF. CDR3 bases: TGTGCCAGCAGCGAAGAAATGGGGACAGAAGGCTTCATCTTC.